The 16 T cell receptor beta chains in this list originate from one sample, sequenced in a study of beta chain features in type 1 diabetes. General study results and limits: Shortening that was moderate but significant affected the TCRB CDR3s of Type 1 diabetes patients in all four CD4+ subsets.

Sequencing targeted expressed TCRB transcripts, as all isolated RNA had been reverse transcribed. Data came from immunoSEQ multiplex PCR; TCRdb stores just in-frame clones and leaves some out. The sample lists some 330,000 clones, 10% to 15% occurring once. The antigens for these receptors are not known. Specimen: naive CD4+ T cells from blood. These TCRs come from a young woman with type 1 diabetes.

This sequence joins TRBV19 and TRBJ1-2; D uncertain. The germline V and J ends were trimmed by 1 base and 8 bases, with 23 bases remaining between them. CDR3 length equals 17 residues. CDR1 and CDR2 (germline): LNHDA, SQIVND (reference sequence). CDR3 amino acids: CASSIVQAGKTLSGYTF. The CDR3 nucleotides are TGTGCCAGTAGTATAGTCCAGGCAGGCAAGACCTTATCCGGCTACACCTTC. The complete variable domain, with remaining parts taken from reference TRBV19 and TRBJ1-2, reads DGGITQSPKYLFRKEGQNVTLSCEQNLNHDAMYWYRQDPGQGLRLIYYSQIVNDFQKGDIAEGYSVSREKKESFPLTVTSAQKNPTAFYLCASSIVQAGKTLSGYTFGSGTRLTVV.

This clone has a handful of counts. CDR3 region: CASMYQRELDTQYF. CDR3 coding DNA: TGCGCCAGTATGTACCAGCGGGAGTTGGATACGCAGTATTTT. This chain joins TRBV10-1 and TRBJ2-3; TRBD2 agrees at 8 bases. Germline assignment: CDR1 WNHNN and CDR2 SYGVQD (reference sequence). This CDR3 region has 14 residues. Unmatched junction bases numbered 11, after V lost 9 bases and J lost 6 bases.

The chain carries TRBV4-3 and TRBJ1-1; D might be TRBD1 (6 bases). Per germline, CDR1 LGHNA and CDR2 YSLEER. V was cut by 3 bases and J by 1 base, with 9 bases left in between. This CDR3 is 14 amino acids long. The CDR3 DNA is TGCGCCAGCAGCCACGAGACAGGGAACACTGAAGCTTTCTTT. Its protein product is CASSHETGNTEAFF.

This clone was found a few times. Sequence at one end of the junction differs from germline and may be a read error. The chain recombines TRBV7-3 with TRBJ2-1; TRBD2 aligns across 14 bases. Germline V gene lookup returns CDR1 SGHTA and CDR2 FQGTGA. The CDR3 totals 14 residues. The CDR3: CASSGQGLAGERFF. DNA for the CDR3: TGTGCCAGCAGCGGTCAGGGACTAGCGGGAGAGCGGTTCTTC.

The chain employs TRBV28 and TRBJ2-1; 10 bases are a match to TRBD1. This CDR3 is built from 15 residues. V gave up 5 bases and J gave up 4 bases; unmatched junction bases: 5. From germline, CDR1 is MDHEN and CDR2 SYDVKM. The DNA of the CDR3 is TGTGCCAGCAGTGGGACAGGGGCGGGTTACAATGAGCAGTTCTTC. Translating it yields CASSGTGAGYNEQFF.

The table lists this clone with a few counts. The chain joins TRBV2 to TRBJ2-1; TRBD2 aligns across 13 bases. This CDR3 has 17 residues. Germline assignment: CDR1 SNHLY and CDR2 FYNNEI. J lost 6 bases, V lost 6 bases, and 11 bases had no gene match. CDR3 sequence: CASSPRTSGGRVNEQFF. In nucleotides, the CDR3 is TGTGCCAGCAGCCCCAGGACTAGCGGGGGCCGGGTCAATGAGCAGTTCTTC.

In this sample, this clone turned up a few times. The chain joins TRBV5-6 to TRBJ1-5; 11 bases line up with TRBD1. The junction had 6 bases not matched to a gene; V was cut back by 5 bases and J by 2 bases. The CDR3 runs to 16 residues. Germline V lookup: CDR1 SGHDT, CDR2 YYEEEE. CDR3 region: CASSKRTGGRNQPQHF. CDR3 bases: TGTGCCAGCAGTAAACGGACAGGGGGCCGCAATCAGCCCCAGCATTTT.

This clone was counted a few times. The CDR3 DNA sequence: TGTGCCAGCAGCGAGACTCCCTCAATGCAGTATTTT. This translates into CASSETPSMQYF. The chain joins TRBV7-3 to TRBJ2-3; no reliable D call. This CDR3 spans 12 amino acids. CDR1 and CDR2 from the germline V gene are SGHTA and FQGTGA. V was cut by 5 bases and J by 11 bases, with 14 bases left in between. The full variable domain, completed using reference TRBV7-3 and TRBJ2-3, is GAGVSQTPSNKVTEKGKYVELRCDPISGHTALYWYRQSLGQGPEFLIYFQGTGAADDSGLPNDRFFAVRPEGSVSTLKIQRTERGDSAVYLCASSETPSMQYFGPGTRLTVL.

A single count supports this clone. The chain links TRBV5-1 to TRBJ2-2; tentative D call: TRBD1 (6 bases). The germline CDR1 and CDR2 sequences are SGHRS and YFSETQ. CDR3 length: 14 amino acids. V gave up 4 bases and J gave up 5 bases, with 12 bases separating them. The CDR3: CASSRDKNTGELFF. CDR3 in DNA: TGCGCCAGCAGCCGGGACAAAAATACCGGGGAGCTGTTTTTT.

This clone was seen only a few times. The V and J genes are TRBV2 and TRBJ1-2; 7 nucleotides match TRBD1. Germline CDR1 reads SNHLY; CDR2 reads FYNNEI. The CDR3 is 13 amino acids. The trim removed 10 bases at V and 3 bases at J, leaving 8 bases unmatched. The CDR3 DNA sequence: TGTGCCACAACGGGACAGCAGGACTATGGCTACACCTTC. This gives the protein CATTGQQDYGYTF.

This chain connects TRBV21-1 to TRBJ1-3. TRBV21-1 is reported as a pseudogene. This CDR3 is 15 amino acids long. The CDR3 DNA reads TGTGCCAGCAGCTCGCCTGAGGAAGATGGAAACACCATATATTTT. This translates into CASSSPEEDGNTIYF.

This clone was counted between two and nine times. The chain recombines TRBV9 with TRBJ2-1; 11 positions match TRBD1. The trim removed 4 bases at V and 7 bases at J, leaving 7 bases unmatched. The length of the CDR3 is 15 residues. Germline V gives CDR1 SGDLS, CDR2 YYNGEE. CDR3 nucleotides: TGTGCCAGCAGCCCCAGGGGACAGGGGGGGAATGAGCAGTTCTTC. Translating gives CASSPRGQGGNEQFF.

This clone was counted only a few times. CDR3 bases: TGTGCCAGCAGCCAACAGACAGGGGGTACTGAAGCTTTCTTT. Translated, it gives CASSQQTGGTEAFF. The V gene is TRBV14, the J gene TRBJ1-1, with TRBD1 matching over 9 bases. V dropped 2 bases and J dropped 5; count of bases not matched to a gene: 3. CDR3 length equals 14 residues. Per germline, CDR1 SGHDN and CDR2 FVKESK.

This chain uses TRBV19 with TRBJ2-7; D is undetermined. Per the germline V gene, CDR1 is LNHDA and CDR2 is SQIVND (reference sequence). The CDR3 is 14 residues long. Trimming removed 4 bases at V and 5 bases at J, with 15 bases between. This CDR3 reads CASSTGVHGDEQYF. Here the CDR3 DNA reads TGTGCCAGTAGTACGGGTGTACACGGTGACGAGCAGTACTTC.

This clone has only a few counts. J is TRBJ2-1 and V is TRBV20-1; no firm D call. The V end was cut by 6 bases, the J end by 6 bases, with 9 bases between. The CDR3 has 11 residues. Germline assignment: CDR1 DFQATT and CDR2 SNEGSKA (reference sequence). The DNA for the CDR3 is TGCAGTGCCCAACTCCGCAATGAGCAGTTCTTC. Amino acids: CSAQLRNEQFF.

This clone was counted only a few times. The J gene is TRBJ2-7, the V gene TRBV4-3, with 13 nucleotides matching TRBD2. This CDR3 comprises 16 residues. CDR1 LGHNA and CDR2 YSLEER come from the germline V gene. The junction had 7 bases not matched to a gene; V was cut back by 1 base and J by 7 bases. This CDR3 is CASSQGGLAGVYEQYF. Written as DNA, the CDR3 is TGCGCCAGCAGCCAAGGAGGACTAGCGGGAGTGTATGAGCAGTACTTC.